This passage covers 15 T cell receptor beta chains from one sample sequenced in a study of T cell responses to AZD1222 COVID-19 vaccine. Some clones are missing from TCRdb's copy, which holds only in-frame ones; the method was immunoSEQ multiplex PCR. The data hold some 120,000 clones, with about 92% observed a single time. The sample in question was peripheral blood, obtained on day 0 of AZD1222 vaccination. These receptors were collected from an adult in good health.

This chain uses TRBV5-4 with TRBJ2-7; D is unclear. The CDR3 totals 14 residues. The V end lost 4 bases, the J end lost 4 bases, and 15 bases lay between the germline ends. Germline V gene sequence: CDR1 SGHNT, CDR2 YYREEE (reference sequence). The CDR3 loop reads CASSPELGVYEQYF. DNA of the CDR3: TGTGCCAGCAGCCCCGAGCTTGGGGTTTACGAGCAGTACTTC.

The CDR3 region has the DNA TGTGCCAGCAATCTTGGGGAGTCCTACAATGAGCAGTTCTTC. It yields the protein CASNLGESYNEQFF. The V gene is TRBV25-1, the J gene TRBJ2-1, with D possibly matching TRBD2 (5 bases). V lost 7 bases to trimming and J lost 1 base, with 11 bases between them. There are 14 residues in the CDR3. From germline, CDR1 is MGHDK and CDR2 SYGVNS. Full variable domain (missing parts from reference TRBV25-1 and TRBJ2-1): EADIYQTPRYLVIGTGKKITLECSQTMGHDKMYWYQQDPGMELHLIHYSYGVNSTEKGDLSSESTVSRIRTEHFPLTLESARPSHTSQYLCASNLGESYNEQFFGPGTRLTVL.

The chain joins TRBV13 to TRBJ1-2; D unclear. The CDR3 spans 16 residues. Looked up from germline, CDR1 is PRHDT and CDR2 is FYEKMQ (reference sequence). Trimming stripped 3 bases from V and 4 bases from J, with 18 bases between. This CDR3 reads CASSLGRASFTYGYTF. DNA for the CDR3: TGTGCCAGCAGCTTGGGTCGTGCGAGCTTCACCTATGGCTACACCTTC. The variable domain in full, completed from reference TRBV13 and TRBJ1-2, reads AAGVIQSPRHLIKEKRETATLKCYPIPRHDTVYWYQQGPGQDPQFLISFYEKMQSDKGSIPDRFSAQQFSDYHSELNMSSLELGDSALYFCASSLGRASFTYGYTFGSGTRLTVV.

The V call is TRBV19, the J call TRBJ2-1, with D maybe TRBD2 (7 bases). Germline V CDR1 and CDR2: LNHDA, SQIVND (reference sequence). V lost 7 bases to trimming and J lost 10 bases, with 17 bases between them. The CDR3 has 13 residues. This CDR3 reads CASTEAGAGEQFF. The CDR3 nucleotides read TGTGCCAGTACAGAGGCGGGGGCAGGAGAGCAGTTCTTC.

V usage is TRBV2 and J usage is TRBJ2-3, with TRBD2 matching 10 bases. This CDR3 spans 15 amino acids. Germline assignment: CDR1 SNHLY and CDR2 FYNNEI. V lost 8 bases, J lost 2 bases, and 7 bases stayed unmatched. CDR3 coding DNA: TGTGCCAGCGAAGGACTAGCGGAGATCACAGATACGCAGTATTTT. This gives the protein CASEGLAEITDTQYF.

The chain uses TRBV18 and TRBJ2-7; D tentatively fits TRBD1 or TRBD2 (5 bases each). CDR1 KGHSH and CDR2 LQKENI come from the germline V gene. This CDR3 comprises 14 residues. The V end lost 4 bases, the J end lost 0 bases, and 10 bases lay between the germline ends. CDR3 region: CASSLSGHSYEQYF. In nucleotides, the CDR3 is TGTGCCAGCTCACTCAGCGGACACTCCTACGAGCAGTACTTC.

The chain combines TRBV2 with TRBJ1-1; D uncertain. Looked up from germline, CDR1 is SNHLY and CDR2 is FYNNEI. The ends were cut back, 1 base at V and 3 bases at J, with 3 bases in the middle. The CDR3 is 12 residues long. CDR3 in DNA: TGTGCCAGCAGTGAAGGACACACTGAAGCTTTCTTT. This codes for CASSEGHTEAFF.

CDR3 protein: CSGRSVGAEAFF. For the CDR3, the DNA is TGCAGCGGACGATCCGTGGGGGCGGAAGCTTTCTTT. This chain uses TRBV29-1 with TRBJ1-1, with a weak D call TRBD1 (6 bases). CDR1 and CDR2 (germline): SQVTM, ANQGSEA. The CDR3 length is 12 residues. Deletions cut 7 bases from V and 8 bases from J, with 17 bases between.

CDR3 amino acids: CASSLTGGNQPQHF. The CDR3, as DNA: TGTGCCAGCAGCTTAACCGGGGGGAATCAGCCCCAGCATTTT. V usage is TRBV7-6 and J usage is TRBJ1-5, with a possible D match to TRBD1 (5 bases). The V end lost 2 bases, the J end lost 4 bases, and 9 bases lay between the germline ends. Germline V gene sequence: CDR1 SGHVS, CDR2 FNYEAQ. This CDR3 has 14 amino acids.

In nucleotides, the CDR3 is TGTGCCAGCAGCAAAGGACCAGGGACCTACGAGCAGTACTTC. Its protein is CASSKGPGTYEQYF. The rearrangement links TRBV11-2 to TRBJ2-7, with D possibly TRBD1 on 5 matching bases. Germline CDR1 SGHAT, CDR2 FQNNGV. Between the trimmed V and J ends, which lost 5 bases and 2 bases, there was a span of 13 bases. The CDR3 length is 14 residues.

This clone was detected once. The CDR3 coding sequence is TGTGCCAGCAGTTTATCCCCGCCAGGGTACTACGAGCAGTACTTC. It codes for CASSLSPPGYYEQYF. The rearrangement links TRBV27 to TRBJ2-7, with a tentative D call TRBD1 (5 bases). With 0 bases removed from V and 3 bases from J, the gap between germline ends came to 12 bases. The CDR3 contains 15 residues. Per the germline V gene, CDR1 is MNHEY and CDR2 is SMNVEV (reference sequence).

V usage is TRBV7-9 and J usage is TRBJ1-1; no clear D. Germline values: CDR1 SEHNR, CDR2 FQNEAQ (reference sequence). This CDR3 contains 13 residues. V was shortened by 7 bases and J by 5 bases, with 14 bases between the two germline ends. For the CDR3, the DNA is TGTGCCAGCACCCGAGTTGGGGAAACTGAAGCTTTCTTT. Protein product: CASTRVGETEAFF.

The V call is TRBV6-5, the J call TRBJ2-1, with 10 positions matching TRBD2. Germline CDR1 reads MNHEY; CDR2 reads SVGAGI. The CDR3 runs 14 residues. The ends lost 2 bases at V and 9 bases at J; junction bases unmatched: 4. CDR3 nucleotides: TGTGCCAGCAGTTACGGAAGCGGGGGGGGTGAGCAGTTCTTC. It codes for CASSYGSGGGEQFF.

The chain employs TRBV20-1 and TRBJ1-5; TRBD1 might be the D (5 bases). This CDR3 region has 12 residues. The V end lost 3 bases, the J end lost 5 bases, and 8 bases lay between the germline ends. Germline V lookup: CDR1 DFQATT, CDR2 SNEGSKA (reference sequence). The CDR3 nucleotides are TGCAGTGCTAGTCAGACAGATCAGCCCCAGCATTTT. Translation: CSASQTDQPQHF.

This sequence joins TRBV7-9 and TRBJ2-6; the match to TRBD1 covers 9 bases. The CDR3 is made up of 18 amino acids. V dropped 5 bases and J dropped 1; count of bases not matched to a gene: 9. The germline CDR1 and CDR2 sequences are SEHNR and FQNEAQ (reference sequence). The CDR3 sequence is CASSTRDRVISGANVLTF. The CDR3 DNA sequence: TGTGCCAGCAGCACCCGGGACAGGGTTATATCTGGGGCCAACGTCCTGACTTTC. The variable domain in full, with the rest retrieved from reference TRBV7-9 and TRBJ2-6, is DTGVSQNPRHKITKRGQNVTFRCDPISEHNRLYWYRQTLGQGPEFLTYFQNEAQLEKSRLLSDRFSAERPKGSFSTLEIQRTEQGDSAMYLCASSTRDRVISGANVLTFGAGSRLTVL.